Below, 5 T cell receptor beta chains from the same sample are listed, as sequenced in a study of naive and memory T cell subsets. The beta constant-region primer was an equimolar mix of two oligonucleotides covering TRBC1 and TRBC2. Four rounds of PCR amplified the ligated cDNA using nested alpha and beta constant-region primers plus SP2. TCRdb re-derived calls from the UMI-ligation and nested PCR reads in MiXCR, one entry per CDR3 protein. This table has 95,000 to 150,000 distinct CDR3 sequences, roughly 32% appearing once. The sequenced material came from central memory CD4+ T cells from blood. These receptors were collected from a human donor in good health.

This clonotype was detected a few times. This chain joins TRBV20-1 and TRBJ2-3; D might be TRBD2 (5 bases). The CDR3 sequence is 12 residues long. Germline assignment: CDR1 DFQATT and CDR2 SNEGSKA (reference sequence). The ends were cut back, 6 bases at V and 2 bases at J, with 9 bases in the middle. Written as DNA, the CDR3 is TGCAGTGCCCGAGGGCACACAGATACGCAGTATTTT. Protein sequence: CSARGHTDTQYF.

V and J are TRBV7-3 and TRBJ2-1, with 10 bases identical to TRBD2. J was trimmed by 8 bases and V by 0 bases; bases with no gene match: 7. The V gene's germline CDR1 is SGHTA and CDR2 FQGTGA. The CDR3 totals 16 residues. In nucleotides, the CDR3 is TGTGCCAGCAGCTTAACGATCAGCGGGAGGGCCTATGAGCAGTTCTTC. Its translation is CASSLTISGRAYEQFF.

The rearrangement joins TRBV6-6 to TRBJ1-1, with 7 bases identical to TRBD1. The germline CDR1 and CDR2 sequences are MNHNY and SVGAGI (reference sequence). V gave up 7 bases and J gave up 4 bases; unmatched junction bases: 9. The CDR3 is made up of 14 amino acids. The DNA for the CDR3 is TGTGCCAGCAATTCTGGGACAGTAAGCACTGAAGCTTTCTTT. It translates to CASNSGTVSTEAFF.

The chain joins TRBV7-6 to TRBJ2-5; tentatively, D is TRBD1 or TRBD2 (5 bases each). The ends were cut back, 5 bases at V and 5 bases at J, with 15 bases in the middle. CDR3 size: 14 residues. Germline V gene sequence: CDR1 SGHVS, CDR2 FNYEAQ. The CDR3 DNA reads as TGTGCCAGCAGCCCCTTCGAGGGGAAGGAGACCCAGTACTTC. Translation: CASSPFEGKETQYF.

This clonotype was detected a few times. J is TRBJ2-7 and V is TRBV5-4; D call uncertain. CDR1 is SGHNT and CDR2 is YYREEE in the germline V gene (reference sequence). This CDR3 has 13 amino acids. The V end was cut by 0 bases, the J end by 2 bases, with 6 bases between. The CDR3 DNA reads as TGTGCCAGCAGCTTGGACAGAGCCTACGAGCAGTACTTC. Translated, it gives CASSLDRAYEQYF.